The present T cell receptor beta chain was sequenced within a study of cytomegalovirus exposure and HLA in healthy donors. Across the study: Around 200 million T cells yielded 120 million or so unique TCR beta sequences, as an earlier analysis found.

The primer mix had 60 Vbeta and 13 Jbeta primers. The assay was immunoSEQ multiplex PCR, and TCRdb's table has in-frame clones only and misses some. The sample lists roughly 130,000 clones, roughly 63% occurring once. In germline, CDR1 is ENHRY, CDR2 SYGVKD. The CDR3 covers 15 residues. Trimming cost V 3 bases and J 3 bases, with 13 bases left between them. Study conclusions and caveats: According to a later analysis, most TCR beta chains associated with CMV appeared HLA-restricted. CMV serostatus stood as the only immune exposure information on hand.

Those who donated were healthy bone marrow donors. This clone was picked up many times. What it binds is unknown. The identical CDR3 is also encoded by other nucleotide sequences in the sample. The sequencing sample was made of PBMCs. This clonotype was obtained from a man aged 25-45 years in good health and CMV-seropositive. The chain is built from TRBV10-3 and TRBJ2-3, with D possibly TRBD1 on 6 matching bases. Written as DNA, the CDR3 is TGTGCCATCAGTGAATTTGGCAGGGGAACAGATACGCAGTATTTT. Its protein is CAISEFGRGTDTQYF.